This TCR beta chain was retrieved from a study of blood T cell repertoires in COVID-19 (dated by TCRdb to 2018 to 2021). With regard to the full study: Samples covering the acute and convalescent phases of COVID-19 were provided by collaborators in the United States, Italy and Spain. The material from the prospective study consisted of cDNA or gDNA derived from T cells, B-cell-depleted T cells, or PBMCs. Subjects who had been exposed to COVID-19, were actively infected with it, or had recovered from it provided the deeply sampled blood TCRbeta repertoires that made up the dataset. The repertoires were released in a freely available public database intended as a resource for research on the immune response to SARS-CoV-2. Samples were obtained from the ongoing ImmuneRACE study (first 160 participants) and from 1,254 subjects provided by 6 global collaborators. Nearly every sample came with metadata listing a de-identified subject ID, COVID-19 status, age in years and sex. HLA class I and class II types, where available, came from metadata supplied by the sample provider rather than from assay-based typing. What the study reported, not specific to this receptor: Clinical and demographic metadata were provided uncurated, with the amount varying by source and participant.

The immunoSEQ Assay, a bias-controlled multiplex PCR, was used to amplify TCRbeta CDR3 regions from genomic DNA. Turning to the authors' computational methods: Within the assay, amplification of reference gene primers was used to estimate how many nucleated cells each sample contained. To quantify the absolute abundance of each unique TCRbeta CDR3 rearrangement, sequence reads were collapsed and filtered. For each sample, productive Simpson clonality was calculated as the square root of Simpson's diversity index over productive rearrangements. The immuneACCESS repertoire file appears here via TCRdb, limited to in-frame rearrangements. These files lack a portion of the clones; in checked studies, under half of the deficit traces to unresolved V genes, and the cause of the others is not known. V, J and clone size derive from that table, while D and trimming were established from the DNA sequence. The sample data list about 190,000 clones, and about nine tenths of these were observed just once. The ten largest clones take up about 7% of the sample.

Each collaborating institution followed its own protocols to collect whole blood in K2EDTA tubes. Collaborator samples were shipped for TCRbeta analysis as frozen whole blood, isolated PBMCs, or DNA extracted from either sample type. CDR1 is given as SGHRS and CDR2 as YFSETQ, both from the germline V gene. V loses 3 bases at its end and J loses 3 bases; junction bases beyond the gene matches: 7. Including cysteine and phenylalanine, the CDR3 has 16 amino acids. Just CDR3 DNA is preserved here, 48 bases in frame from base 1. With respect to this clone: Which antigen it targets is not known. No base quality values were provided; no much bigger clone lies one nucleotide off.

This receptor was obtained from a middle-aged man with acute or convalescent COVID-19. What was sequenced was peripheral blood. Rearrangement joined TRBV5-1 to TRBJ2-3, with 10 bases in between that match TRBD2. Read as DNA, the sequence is TGCGCCAGCAGCTCCCAGCGGGGGGGCCCGACAGATACGCAGTATTTT. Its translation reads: CASSSQRGGPTDTQYF.